This entry lists 9 T cell receptor beta chains sequenced from one sample in a study of blood T cell repertoires in COVID-19. Profiling relied on immunoSEQ multiplex PCR, and the TCRdb table lists in-frame clones only, not all of them. Here the sample spans fewer than 85,000 clones, about 80% being singletons. The specimen sequenced was peripheral blood. These receptor sequences come from a human donor in a cohort sampled during active COVID-19.

This chain joins TRBV7-9 and TRBJ2-3; D is uncertain. Per the germline V gene, CDR1 is SEHNR and CDR2 is FQNEAQ (reference sequence). V gave up 4 bases and J gave up 7 bases, with 6 bases separating them. The CDR3 spans 11 residues. The CDR3 protein is CASSSQNTQYF. CDR3 sequence (DNA): TGTGCCAGCAGCTCCCAAAATACGCAGTATTTT.

The count of this clone is one. The chain links TRBV5-4 to TRBJ1-4, with TRBD1 as a possible D gene (6 bases). The ends were cut back, 2 bases at V and 7 bases at J, with 12 bases in the middle. This CDR3 has 14 amino acids. Germline V gene sequence: CDR1 SGHNT, CDR2 YYREEE (reference sequence). For the CDR3, the DNA is TGTGCCAGCAGCTTTCCAGGGGACGGTGAAAAACTGTTTTTT. Protein sequence: CASSFPGDGEKLFF.

The gene calls are TRBV7-9 and TRBJ1-1; D uncertain. This CDR3 has 11 amino acids. Per germline, CDR1 SEHNR and CDR2 FQNEAQ (reference sequence). The ends were cut back, 6 bases at V and 4 bases at J, with 6 bases in the middle. The CDR3 reads CASSPITEAFF. The CDR3 nucleotides are TGTGCCAGCAGTCCAATCACTGAAGCTTTCTTT.

The V gene is TRBV7-2, the J gene TRBJ1-1; possible D gene TRBD1, 6 bases. V was cut by 6 bases and J by 1 base, with 15 bases left in between. From germline, CDR1 is SGHTA and CDR2 FQGNSA. This CDR3 region has 15 residues. CDR3 sequence (DNA): TGTGCCAGCAGGTTGATGGGACACCAGAACACTGAAGCTTTCTTT. This codes for CASRLMGHQNTEAFF. Supplemented by reference TRBV7-2 and TRBJ1-1, the full variable domain reads GAGVSQSPSNKVTEKGKDVELRCDPISGHTALYWYRQSLGQGLEFLIYFQGNSAPDKSGLPSDRFSAERTGGSVSTLTIQRTQQEDSAVYLCASRLMGHQNTEAFFGQGTRLTVV.

This clone was recorded only once. The rearrangement uses TRBV5-1 and TRBJ2-7; 10 nucleotides align to TRBD2. The CDR3 length is 15 residues. With V trimmed by 1 base and J by 1 base, 2 bases remained unmatched. Germline CDR1 is SGHRS and CDR2 is YFSETQ. The CDR3 DNA is TGCGCCAGCAGCTTGCCTAGCGGGGGATCCTACGAGCAGTACTTC. Protein sequence: CASSLPSGGSYEQYF.

The V gene is TRBV2, the J gene TRBJ1-1, with D tentatively TRBD1 (6 bases). V gave up 10 bases and J gave up 4 bases, with 19 bases separating them. Germline V gene sequence: CDR1 SNHLY, CDR2 FYNNEI. The length of the CDR3 is 14 residues. The CDR3 here is CANKLSGGATEAFF. The CDR3 region has the DNA TGTGCCAATAAATTGTCCGGGGGGGCCACTGAAGCTTTCTTT.

V is TRBV25-1 and J is TRBJ2-7, with 7 bases matching TRBD1. Germline lookup yields CDR1 MGHDK and CDR2 SYGVNS. V shed 3 bases, J shed 2 bases, and the junction held 7 bases outside the gene matches. CDR3 length: 15 amino acids. The CDR3 nucleotides read TGTGCCAGCAGTGACTCTCGGACAGGAACCTACGAGCAGTACTTC. As protein: CASSDSRTGTYEQYF.

The CDR3 region is CASSPGGGTYEQYF. The CDR3 DNA reads as TGTGCCAGTAGCCCAGGGGGTGGCACCTACGAGCAGTACTTC. V usage is TRBV19 and J usage is TRBJ2-7; 7 nucleotides agree with TRBD1. This CDR3 contains 14 residues. Per the germline V gene, CDR1 is LNHDA and CDR2 is SQIVND (reference sequence). Trimming at V came to 6 bases and at J to 2 bases, leaving 7 bases not matched to a gene. The whole variable domain, remainder taken from reference TRBV19 and TRBJ2-7, is DGGITQSPKYLFRKEGQNVTLSCEQNLNHDAMYWYRQDPGQGLRLIYYSQIVNDFQKGDIAEGYSVSREKKESFPLTVTSAQKNPTAFYLCASSPGGGTYEQYFGPGTRLTVT.

This clone came up a few times. The chain links TRBV4-3 to TRBJ2-2; tentative D call: TRBD1 (6 bases). There are 14 residues in the CDR3. CDR1 is LGHNA and CDR2 is YSLEER in the germline V gene. The V gene lost 2 bases and the J gene lost 7 bases, with 11 bases spanning the gap. This CDR3 reads CASSQNQGFGELFF. CDR3 nucleotide sequence: TGCGCCAGCAGCCAAAATCAGGGGTTCGGGGAGCTGTTTTTT.